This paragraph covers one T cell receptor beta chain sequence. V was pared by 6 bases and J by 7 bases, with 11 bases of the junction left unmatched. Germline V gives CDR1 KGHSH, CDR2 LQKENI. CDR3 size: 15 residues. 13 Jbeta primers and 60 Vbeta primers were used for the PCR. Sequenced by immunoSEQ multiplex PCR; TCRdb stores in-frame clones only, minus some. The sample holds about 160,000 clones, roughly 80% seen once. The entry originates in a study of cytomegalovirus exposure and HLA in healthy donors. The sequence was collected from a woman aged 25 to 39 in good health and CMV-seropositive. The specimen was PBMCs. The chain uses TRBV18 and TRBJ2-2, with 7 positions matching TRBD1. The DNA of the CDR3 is TGTGCCAGCTCCCTTAGACAGGGAAGAATCGGGGAGCTGTTTTTT. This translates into CASSLRQGRIGELFF.